This T cell receptor beta chain was retrieved from a study of blood T cells in healthy people across ages. Points from the study as a whole: Among long-lived donors, naive CD4+ cells were more numerous and diversity higher than in aged donors.

This clonotype was observed a handful of times. Its antigen is as yet unknown. Per germline, CDR1 MGHDK and CDR2 SYGVNS. The CDR3 sequence is 14 residues long. Trimming stripped 1 base from V and 5 bases from J, with 11 bases between. A second roughly 7 to 11 cycle PCR used barcoded and J-beta primers. MiXCR was run by TCRdb on the 5' RACE reads, yielding one entry per CDR3 protein. The table shows almost 550,000 distinct CDR3 sequences, with 24% occurring only once. Another study also made use of these data, one on T cells of mothers and their children. That study adds: Related mother-child pairs showed slightly higher but non-significant overlap than unrelated pairs.

The chain carries TRBV25-1 and TRBJ2-5; the D is unclear. The sample was blood. The source is a boy between 5 and 17 years old in good health. The CDR3 sequence is CASSESGPRETQYF. Written as DNA, the CDR3 is TGTGCCAGCAGTGAATCTGGACCTCGGGAGACCCAGTACTTC. The full variable domain, its missing parts supplied by reference TRBV25-1 and TRBJ2-5, is EADIYQTPRYLVIGTGKKITLECSQTMGHDKMYWYQQDPGMELHLIHYSYGVNSTEKGDLSSESTVSRIRTEHFPLTLESARPSHTSQYLCASSESGPRETQYFGPGTRLLVL.